This T cell receptor (beta chain) was profiled in a study of OX40 agonist ivuxolimab in advanced cancers. Whole-study context: From 23 to 79 years was the age range, with a mean of roughly 59 years, and roughly 83% were male. There were three patients with partial responses, one having hepatocellular carcinoma and two cutaneous melanoma.

Sequencing used immunoSEQ multiplex PCR; TCRdb keeps in-frame clones, though not all of them. The sample includes nearly 60,000 clones, 70% to 90% of them seen just once. As concerns this clone: Its antigen is not identified.

General study findings and limits: The study observed clonal expansion of CD4+ and CD8+ blood T cells by week 6 at 0.1 to 3.0 mg/kg. There were also nonresponders showing low normalized T-cell clonal expansion.

This receptor was identified in an adult with an advanced solid tumor such as melanoma, head and neck, liver or kidney cancer. The source was CD4+ or CD8+ T cells sorted from blood, collected in a trial of the OX40 agonist ivuxolimab.

In DNA, the CDR3 is TGTGCCAGCAGCTCGACAGGGAACTATTACGAGCAGTACTTC. This translates into CASSSTGNYYEQYF. The rearrangement uses TRBV5-6 and TRBJ2-7; 7 nucleotides line up with TRBD1. This CDR3 has 14 amino acids. The V gene's germline CDR1 is SGHDT and CDR2 YYEEEE. After removal of 3 bases from V and 4 bases from J, the junction contained 7 bases not matched to a gene.